The source of this TCR beta chain is a study of blood T cell repertoires in COVID-19. About the research overall: The study drew acute and convalescent COVID-19 samples from the United States, Italy and Spain.

This CDR3 has 15 amino acids. Germline V gives CDR1 SGHNT, CDR2 YYREEE (reference sequence). After removal of 1 base from V and 5 bases from J, the junction contained 1 base not matched to a gene. Authors' data handling: Estimates of nucleated cell counts were drawn from the amplification of reference gene primers. This table comes from immunoSEQ multiplex PCR, and its TCRdb copy is limited to in-frame clones, with some not included. D and trimming were read from the DNA, whereas the V and J calls and clone size are those reported in that table. The sample consists of roughly 150,000 clones, 75% to 85% of them appearing once.

The chain has TRBV5-4 and TRBJ2-1; 12 bases agree with TRBD2. Sequences were obtained from peripheral blood. The clonotype comes from a woman aged 50 to 60 with acute or convalescent COVID-19. The CDR3 here is CASSLPSGGDNEQFF. The CDR3 DNA reads TGTGCCAGCAGCTTGCCTAGCGGGGGGGACAATGAGCAGTTCTTC. The variable domain in full, with the rest retrieved from reference TRBV5-4 and TRBJ2-1, is ETGVTQSPTHLIKTRGQQVTLRCSSQSGHNTVSWYQQALGQGPQFIFQYYREEENGRGNFPPRFSGLQFPNYSSELNVNALELDDSALYLCASSLPSGGDNEQFFGPGTRLTVL.